The TCR beta chain described here comes from a study of T-cell memory formation after mild COVID-19. At the level of the study: Largely, TCR clusters stayed within a single donor.

TCRdb re-called the 5' RACE reads with MiXCR, one entry per CDR3 protein. The data show 110,000 or so distinct CDR3 sequences, about a sixth seen once. In its sample, this clonotype was seen many times. V gave up 4 bases and J gave up 7 bases, with 19 bases separating them. The V gene's germline CDR1 is SGHTA and CDR2 FQGNSA. CDR3 length: 16 amino acids. The rearrangement links TRBV7-2 to TRBJ1-4; D unclear. This receptor was taken from a man between 18 and 35 years old who had mild COVID-19 (a few samples of this study predate the infection). Cell type and time point are not known. The sample consisted of PBMCs or a T cell subset sorted from them (not recorded which). The CDR3 here is CASSSFPNSRIEKLFF. The DNA for the CDR3 is TGTGCCAGCAGCTCCTTCCCTAATTCGAGAATTGAAAAACTGTTTTTT.